One sample yielded the 15 T cell receptor beta chains listed below, sequenced in a study of shared clonotypes between healthy human individuals. Here immunoSEQ multiplex PCR was the method, and the copy in TCRdb shows in-frame clones only, minus some. Found here are some 530,000 clones, about 72% of them singletons; the top ten hold more than 10%. Sequencing input: PBMCs. These receptors originate from a woman between 35 and 50 years old in good health. Some clones in this sample may be carry-over from other donors' samples.

The genes are TRBV5-1 and TRBJ2-3, with 12 bases that match TRBD1. Germline V CDR1 and CDR2: SGHRS, YFSETQ. V lost 3 bases to trimming and J lost 6 bases; unmatched junction nucleotides: 5. The CDR3 runs 15 residues. CDR3 coding DNA: TGCGCCAGCAGCTCCGGGACAGGGGGCCGGGATACGCAGTATTTT. As protein: CASSSGTGGRDTQYF.

This clone was counted once. The rearrangement uses TRBV16 and TRBJ1-1; 10 bases are shared with TRBD1. Germline CDR1 is KGHSY and CDR2 is FQNENV. This CDR3 contains 15 residues. V was clipped by 4 bases and J by 5 bases; unmatched bases: 7. CDR3 sequence: CASSRTGQGQTEAFF. CDR3 sequence (DNA): TGTGCCAGCAGCCGAACGGGACAGGGGCAAACTGAAGCTTTCTTT.

This clone was observed a few times. This chain links TRBV15 with TRBJ2-1; TRBD2 matches at 7 bases. Germline CDR1 LNHNV, CDR2 YYDKDF (reference sequence). Losses at the gene ends were 2 bases for V and 6 bases for J; bases not matched to a gene: 10. This CDR3 is built from 16 residues. The CDR3 sequence is CATSRMGGWSLNEQFF. In DNA form, the CDR3 reads TGTGCCACCAGCAGAATGGGGGGGTGGAGCCTCAATGAGCAGTTCTTC.

This chain links TRBV7-2 with TRBJ1-2; the D gene is possibly TRBD1 (5 bases). The CDR3 is made up of 15 amino acids. Per the germline V gene, CDR1 is SGHTA and CDR2 is FQGNSA. V gave up 0 bases and J gave up 4 bases, with 12 bases separating them. CDR3 DNA sequence: TGTGCCAGCAGCTTAGCGGCAGGGAGTAGCTATGGCTACACCTTC. Residues: CASSLAAGSSYGYTF.

V usage is TRBV6-1 and J usage is TRBJ2-7, with no clear D. V lost 4 bases, J lost 4 bases, and 23 bases lay in between. The germline gives CDR1 MNHNS, CDR2 SASEGT. The CDR3 has 17 amino acids. In DNA form, the CDR3 reads TGTGCCAGCAGTGGCGGTGAATTATTTCGCCTCGAATACGAGCAGTACTTC. Amino acid sequence: CASSGGELFRLEYEQYF.

A remark on this clone: Other nucleotide sequences from this sample produce the same CDR3. This sequence joins TRBV27 and TRBJ2-7; 10 nucleotides align to TRBD1. Germline values: CDR1 MNHEY, CDR2 SMNVEV (reference sequence). V lost 2 bases and J lost 3; bases outside the gene matches: 4. The CDR3 consists of 15 residues. The CDR3 here is CASSLTGTGDYEQYF. CDR3 coding DNA: TGTGCCAGCAGTTTAACCGGGACAGGGGACTACGAGCAGTACTTC.

DNA for the CDR3: TGTGCCAGCAGTCGGACAGGGCGTGATGAAAAACTGTTTTTT. As protein: CASSRTGRDEKLFF. The chain carries TRBV4-2 and TRBJ1-4, with 8 bases that match TRBD1. Germline V gene lookup returns CDR1 LGHNA and CDR2 YNFKEQ. This CDR3 contains 14 residues. The J segment lost 6 bases and the V segment lost 6 bases, leaving 6 bases of the junction unmatched.

The chain carries TRBV28 and TRBJ2-5; the D is unclear. The DNA end lines up better with TRBJ2-7; the J call may be wrong. Germline assignment: CDR1 MDHEN and CDR2 SYDVKM. The CDR3 contains 11 residues. The CDR3 nucleotides are TGTGCCAGCAGTGGGCGAATCGAGCAGTACTTC. Protein: CASSGRIEQYF.

This rearrangement joins TRBV5-4 to TRBJ1-1, with TRBD1 as a possible D gene (6 bases). CDR1 and CDR2 (germline): SGHNT, YYREEE (reference sequence). The CDR3 is 15 amino acids. The ends were cut back, 4 bases at V and 7 bases at J, with 20 bases in the middle. The CDR3 protein is CASSPGGGLDIEAFF. Written as DNA, the CDR3 is TGTGCCAGCAGCCCTGGTGGGGGCTTGGATATTGAAGCTTTCTTT. The whole variable domain, filled in from reference TRBV5-4 and TRBJ1-1, reads ETGVTQSPTHLIKTRGQQVTLRCSSQSGHNTVSWYQQALGQGPQFIFQYYREEENGRGNFPPRFSGLQFPNYSSELNVNALELDDSALYLCASSPGGGLDIEAFFGQGTRLTVV.

CDR3 sequence (DNA): TGCAGCGTGGATACTAGCGGATCCTACAATGAGCAGTTCTTC. Translating gives CSVDTSGSYNEQFF. The chain uses TRBV29-1 and TRBJ2-1, with 8 bases that match TRBD2. This CDR3 has 14 amino acids. Per the germline V gene, CDR1 is SQVTM and CDR2 is ANQGSEA. V gave up 6 bases and J gave up 1 base; unmatched junction bases: 5.

The chain joins TRBV19 to TRBJ2-1; 12 nucleotides match TRBD1. This CDR3 spans 16 amino acids. With 5 bases clipped from V and 9 bases from J, the junction kept 11 bases outside the gene matches. Germline CDR1 and CDR2: LNHDA and SQIVND (reference sequence). The CDR3 DNA is TGTGCCAGTAGTCCCCCCGGGGACAGGGGGCAGATTGAGCAGTTCTTC. It translates to CASSPPGDRGQIEQFF.

V and J are TRBV7-9 and TRBJ1-1; 7 positions match TRBD1. The V gene's germline CDR1 is SEHNR and CDR2 FQNEAQ (reference sequence). J gave up 6 bases and V 5 bases, and 9 bases lay outside the gene matches. The CDR3 consists of 14 residues. CDR3 sequence (DNA): TGTGCCAGCAGCCCCGCCGGGACAGTATCTGAAGCTTTCTTT. Residues: CASSPAGTVSEAFF.

The table lists this clone with a few counts. Other nucleotide sequences from this sample produce the same CDR3. The V and J genes are TRBV29-1 and TRBJ2-3; 7 positions match TRBD1. Germline assignment: CDR1 SQVTM and CDR2 ANQGSEA. This CDR3 comprises 14 residues. The ends lost 3 bases at V and 1 base at J; junction bases unmatched: 4. This CDR3 reads CSVEGQGGTDTQYF. In nucleotides, the CDR3 is TGCAGCGTTGAGGGTCAGGGGGGCACAGATACGCAGTATTTT.

The rearrangement joins TRBV29-1 to TRBJ2-5; D remains ambiguous. V lost 1 base to trimming and J lost 9 bases, with 12 bases between them. The germline V gene encodes CDR1 SQVTM and CDR2 ANQGSEA. This CDR3 has 12 residues. The CDR3 spells CSVEGPKGAQYF. CDR3 DNA sequence: TGCAGCGTTGAAGGCCCCAAAGGAGCCCAGTACTTC.

This clone was picked up a small number of times. The same CDR3 arises from other DNA sequences in this sample as well. J is TRBJ1-5 and V is TRBV2; perhaps TRBD1 as D (6 bases). V gave up 0 bases and J gave up 4 bases, with 10 bases separating them. This CDR3 has 15 residues. The V gene's germline CDR1 is SNHLY and CDR2 FYNNEI. As DNA, the CDR3 is TGTGCCAGCAGTGAAGCCCAGGGGAGAAATCAGCCCCAGCATTTT. Amino acids: CASSEAQGRNQPQHF.